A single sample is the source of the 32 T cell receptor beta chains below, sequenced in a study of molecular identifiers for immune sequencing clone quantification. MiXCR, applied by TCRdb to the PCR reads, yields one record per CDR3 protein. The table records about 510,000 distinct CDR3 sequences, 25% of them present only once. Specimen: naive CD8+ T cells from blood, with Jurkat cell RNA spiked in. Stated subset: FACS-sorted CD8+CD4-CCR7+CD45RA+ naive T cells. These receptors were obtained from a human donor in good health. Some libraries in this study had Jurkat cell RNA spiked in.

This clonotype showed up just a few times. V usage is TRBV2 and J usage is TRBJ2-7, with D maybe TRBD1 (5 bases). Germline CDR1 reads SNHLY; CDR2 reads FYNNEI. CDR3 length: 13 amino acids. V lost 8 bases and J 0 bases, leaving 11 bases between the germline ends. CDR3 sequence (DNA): TGTGCCAGCGTAGGACAAAGCTCCTACGAGCAGTACTTC. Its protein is CASVGQSSYEQYF.

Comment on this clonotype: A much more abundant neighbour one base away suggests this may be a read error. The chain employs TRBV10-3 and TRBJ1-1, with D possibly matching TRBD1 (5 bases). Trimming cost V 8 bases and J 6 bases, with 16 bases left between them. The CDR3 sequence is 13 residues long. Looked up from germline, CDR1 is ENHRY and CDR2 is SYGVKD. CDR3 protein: CAIGGISQAEAFF. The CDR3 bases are TGTGCCATCGGGGGTATATCTCAAGCTGAAGCTTTCTTT.

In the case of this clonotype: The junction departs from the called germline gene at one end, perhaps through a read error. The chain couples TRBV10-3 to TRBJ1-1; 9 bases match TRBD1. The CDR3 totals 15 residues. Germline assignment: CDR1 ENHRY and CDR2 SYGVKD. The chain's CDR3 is CAIGEPGQGKTEAFF. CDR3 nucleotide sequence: TGTGCCATCGGTGAGCCGGGACAGGGAAAGACTGAAGCTTTCTTT.

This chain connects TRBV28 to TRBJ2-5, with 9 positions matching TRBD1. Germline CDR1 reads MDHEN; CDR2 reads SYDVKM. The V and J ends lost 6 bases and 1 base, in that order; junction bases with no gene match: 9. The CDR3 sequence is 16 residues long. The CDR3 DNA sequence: TGTGCCAGCAGCATCCAGGAGGACAGGGGCCAAGAGACCCAGTACTTC. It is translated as CASSIQEDRGQETQYF.

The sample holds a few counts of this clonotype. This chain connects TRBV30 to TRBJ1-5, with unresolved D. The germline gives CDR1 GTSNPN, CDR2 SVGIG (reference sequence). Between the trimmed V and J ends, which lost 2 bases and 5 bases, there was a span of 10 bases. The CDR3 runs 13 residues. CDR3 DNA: TGTGCCTGGAGTTGGGGAAACGATCAGCCCCAGCATTTT. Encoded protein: CAWSWGNDQPQHF.

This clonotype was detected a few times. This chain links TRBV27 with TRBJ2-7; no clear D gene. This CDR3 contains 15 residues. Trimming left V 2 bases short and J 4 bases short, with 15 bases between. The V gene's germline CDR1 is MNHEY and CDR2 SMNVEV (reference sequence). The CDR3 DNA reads TGTGCCAGCAGTTTAAGCCCCTCGGGTTTGTACGAGCAGTACTTC. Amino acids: CASSLSPSGLYEQYF.

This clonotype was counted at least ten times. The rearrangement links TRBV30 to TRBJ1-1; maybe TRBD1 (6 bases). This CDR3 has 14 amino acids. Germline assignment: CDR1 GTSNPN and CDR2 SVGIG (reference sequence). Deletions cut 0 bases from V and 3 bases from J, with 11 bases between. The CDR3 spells CAWSVRWGHTEAFF. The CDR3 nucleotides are TGTGCCTGGAGTGTAAGGTGGGGGCACACTGAAGCTTTCTTT.

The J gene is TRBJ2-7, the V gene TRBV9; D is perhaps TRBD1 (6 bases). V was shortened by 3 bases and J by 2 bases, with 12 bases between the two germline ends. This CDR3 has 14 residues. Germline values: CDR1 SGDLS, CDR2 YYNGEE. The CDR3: CASSGHRVTYEQYF. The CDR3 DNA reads TGTGCCAGCAGCGGTCACAGGGTGACCTACGAGCAGTACTTC.

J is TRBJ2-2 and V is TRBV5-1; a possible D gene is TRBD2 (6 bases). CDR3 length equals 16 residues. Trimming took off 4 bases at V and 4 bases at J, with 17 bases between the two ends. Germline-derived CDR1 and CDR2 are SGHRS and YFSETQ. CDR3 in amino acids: CASSATSYRSTGELFF. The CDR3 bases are TGCGCCAGCAGCGCGACTAGTTATCGGAGCACCGGGGAGCTGTTTTTT.

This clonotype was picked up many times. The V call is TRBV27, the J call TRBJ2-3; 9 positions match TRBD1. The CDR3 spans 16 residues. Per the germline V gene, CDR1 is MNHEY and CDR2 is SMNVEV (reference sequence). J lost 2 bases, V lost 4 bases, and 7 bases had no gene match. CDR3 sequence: CASSSQGASFTDTQYF. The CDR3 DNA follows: TGTGCCAGCAGTTCACAGGGGGCCTCCTTCACAGATACGCAGTATTTT.

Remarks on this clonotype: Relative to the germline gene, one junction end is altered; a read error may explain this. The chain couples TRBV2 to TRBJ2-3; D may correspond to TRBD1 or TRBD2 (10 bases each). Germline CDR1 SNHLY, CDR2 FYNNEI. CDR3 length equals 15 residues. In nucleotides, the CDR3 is TGTGCCACCGGACAGGGGGGACTAGCGTCAGATACGCGGTATTTT. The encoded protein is CATGQGGLASDTRYF.

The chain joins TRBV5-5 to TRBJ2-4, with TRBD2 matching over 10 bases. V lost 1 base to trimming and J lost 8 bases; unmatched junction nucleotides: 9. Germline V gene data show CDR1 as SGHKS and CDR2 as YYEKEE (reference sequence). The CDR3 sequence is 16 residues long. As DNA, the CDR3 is TGTGCCAGCAGCTTGACTCTTCTAGCGGGAGTGGACATTCAGTACTTC. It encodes CASSLTLLAGVDIQYF.

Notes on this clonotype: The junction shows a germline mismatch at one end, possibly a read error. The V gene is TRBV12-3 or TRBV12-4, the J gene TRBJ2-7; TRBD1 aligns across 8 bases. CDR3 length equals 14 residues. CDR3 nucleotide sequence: TGTGCCAGCAGTCCAGGACAGGGTTACCACGAGCAGCACTTC. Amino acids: CASSPGQGYHEQHF.

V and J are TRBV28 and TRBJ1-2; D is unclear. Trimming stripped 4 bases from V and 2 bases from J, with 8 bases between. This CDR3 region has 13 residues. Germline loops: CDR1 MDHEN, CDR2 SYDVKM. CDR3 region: CASSSTSNYGYTF. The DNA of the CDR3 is TGTGCCAGCAGTTCGACATCGAACTATGGCTACACCTTC.

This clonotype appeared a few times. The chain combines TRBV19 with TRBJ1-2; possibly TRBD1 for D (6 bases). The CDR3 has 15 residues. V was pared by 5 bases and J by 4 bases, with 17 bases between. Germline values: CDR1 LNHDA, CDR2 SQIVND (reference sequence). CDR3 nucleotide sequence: TGTGCCAGTAGTCCTACCGCGACAGGAGTCTATGGCTACACCTTC. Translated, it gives CASSPTATGVYGYTF.

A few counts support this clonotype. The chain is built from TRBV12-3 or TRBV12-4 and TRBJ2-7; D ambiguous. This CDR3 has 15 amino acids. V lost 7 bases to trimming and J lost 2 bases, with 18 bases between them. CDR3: CASTLEPRPAYEQYF. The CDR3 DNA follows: TGTGCCAGCACCCTGGAACCCCGACCCGCCTACGAGCAGTACTTC.

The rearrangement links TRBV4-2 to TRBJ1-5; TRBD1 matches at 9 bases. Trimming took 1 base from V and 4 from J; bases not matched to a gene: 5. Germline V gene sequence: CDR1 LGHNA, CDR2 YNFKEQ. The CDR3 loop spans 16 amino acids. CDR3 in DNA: TGTGCCAGCAGCCAAGTTGGCGGACAGGGGAATCAGCCCCAGCATTTT. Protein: CASSQVGGQGNQPQHF.

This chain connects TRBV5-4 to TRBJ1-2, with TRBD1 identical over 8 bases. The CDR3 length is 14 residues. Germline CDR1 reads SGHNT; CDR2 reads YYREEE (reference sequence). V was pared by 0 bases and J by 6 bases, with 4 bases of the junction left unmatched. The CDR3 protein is CASSLVQGADGYTF. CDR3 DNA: TGTGCCAGCAGCTTGGTCCAGGGGGCAGATGGCTACACCTTC.

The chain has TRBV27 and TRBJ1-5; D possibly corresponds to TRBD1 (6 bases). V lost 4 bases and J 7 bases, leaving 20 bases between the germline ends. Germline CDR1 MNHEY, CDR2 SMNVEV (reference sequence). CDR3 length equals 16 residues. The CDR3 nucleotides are TGTGCCAGCAGTTCATACACAGGGTTGTTCCGGCAGCCCCAGCATTTT. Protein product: CASSSYTGLFRQPQHF.

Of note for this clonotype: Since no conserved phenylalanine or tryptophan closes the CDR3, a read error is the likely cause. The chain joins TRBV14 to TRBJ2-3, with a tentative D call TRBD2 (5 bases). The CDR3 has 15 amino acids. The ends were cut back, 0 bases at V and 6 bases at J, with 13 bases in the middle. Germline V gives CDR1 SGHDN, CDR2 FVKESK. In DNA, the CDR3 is TGTGCCAGCAGCCAAGATGGACTTCTCTTGGATACGCAGTATTCT. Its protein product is CASSQDGLLLDTQYS.

CDR3 loop: CASSLGGLTQETQYF. The CDR3 coding sequence is TGTGCCAGCAGCTTAGGCGGCTTAACCCAAGAGACCCAGTACTTC. This rearrangement joins TRBV13 to TRBJ2-5; D remains unclear. Trimming cost V 0 bases and J 1 base, with 9 bases left between them. The germline V gene has CDR1 PRHDT and CDR2 FYEKMQ (reference sequence). The CDR3 loop spans 15 amino acids.

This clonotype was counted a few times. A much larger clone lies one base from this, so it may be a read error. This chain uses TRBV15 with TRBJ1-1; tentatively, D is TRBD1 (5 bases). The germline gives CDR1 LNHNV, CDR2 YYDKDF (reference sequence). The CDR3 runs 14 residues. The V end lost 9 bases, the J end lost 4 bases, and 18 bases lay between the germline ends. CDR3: CATAQEGRSTEAFF. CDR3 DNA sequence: TGTGCCACTGCACAGGAGGGCAGATCCACTGAAGCTTTCTTT.

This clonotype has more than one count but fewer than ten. CDR3 in amino acids: CASSSSPGEGDSGELFF. The DNA for the CDR3 is TGTGCCAGCAGCTCGAGCCCGGGAGAAGGGGATTCCGGGGAGCTGTTTTTT. This chain joins TRBV5-6 and TRBJ2-2; tentative D call: TRBD2 (6 bases). This CDR3 is 17 amino acids long. The V end was cut by 3 bases, the J end by 6 bases, with 21 bases between. CDR1 SGHDT and CDR2 YYEEEE come from the germline V gene.

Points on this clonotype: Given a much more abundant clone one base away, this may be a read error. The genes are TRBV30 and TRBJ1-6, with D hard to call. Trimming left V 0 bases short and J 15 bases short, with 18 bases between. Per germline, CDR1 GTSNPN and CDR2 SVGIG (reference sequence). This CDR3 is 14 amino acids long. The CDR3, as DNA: TGTGCCTGGAGTGTAATAGAACCCCCGGCCAACCTCCACTTT. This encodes CAWSVIEPPANLHF.

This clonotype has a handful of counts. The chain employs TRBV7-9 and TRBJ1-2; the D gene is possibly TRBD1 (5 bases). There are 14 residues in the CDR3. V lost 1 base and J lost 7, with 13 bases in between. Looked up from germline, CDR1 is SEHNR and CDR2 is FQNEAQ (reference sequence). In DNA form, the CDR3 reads TGTGCCAGCAGCTTAGGCGCGGGGCTTCCTGGCTACACCTTC. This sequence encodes CASSLGAGLPGYTF.

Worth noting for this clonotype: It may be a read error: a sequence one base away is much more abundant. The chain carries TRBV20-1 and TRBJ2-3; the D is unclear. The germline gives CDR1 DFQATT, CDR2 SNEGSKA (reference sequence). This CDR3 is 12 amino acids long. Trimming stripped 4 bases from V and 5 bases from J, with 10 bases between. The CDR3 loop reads CSATWCGDTQYF. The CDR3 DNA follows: TGCAGTGCTACCTGGTGCGGAGATACGCAGTATTTT.

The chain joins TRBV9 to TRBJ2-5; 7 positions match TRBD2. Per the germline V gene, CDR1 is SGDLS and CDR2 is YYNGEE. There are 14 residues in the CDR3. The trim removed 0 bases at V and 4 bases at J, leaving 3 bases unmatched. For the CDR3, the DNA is TGTGCCAGCAGCGTAGGGGGACTACCAGAGACCCAGTACTTC. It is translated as CASSVGGLPETQYF.

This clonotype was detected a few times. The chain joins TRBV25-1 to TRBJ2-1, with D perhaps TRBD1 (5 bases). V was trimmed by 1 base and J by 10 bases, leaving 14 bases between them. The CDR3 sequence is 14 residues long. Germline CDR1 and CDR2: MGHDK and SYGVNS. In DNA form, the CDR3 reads TGTGCCAGCAGTGAATTAGAACACAGGCACGAGCAGTTCTTC. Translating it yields CASSELEHRHEQFF.

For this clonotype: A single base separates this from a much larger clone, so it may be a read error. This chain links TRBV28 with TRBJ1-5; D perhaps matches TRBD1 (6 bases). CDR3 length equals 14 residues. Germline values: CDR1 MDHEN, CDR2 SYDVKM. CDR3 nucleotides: TGTGCCAGCAGTTTCCGGGGGGCGAATCAGCCCCCGCATTTT. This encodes CASSFRGANQPPHF.

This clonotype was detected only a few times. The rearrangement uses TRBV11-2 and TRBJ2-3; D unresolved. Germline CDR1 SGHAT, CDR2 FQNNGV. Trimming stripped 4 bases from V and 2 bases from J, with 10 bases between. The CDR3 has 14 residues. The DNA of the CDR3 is TGTGCCAGCAGCTGGGTACGCGCCACAGATACGCAGTATTTT. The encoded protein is CASSWVRATDTQYF.

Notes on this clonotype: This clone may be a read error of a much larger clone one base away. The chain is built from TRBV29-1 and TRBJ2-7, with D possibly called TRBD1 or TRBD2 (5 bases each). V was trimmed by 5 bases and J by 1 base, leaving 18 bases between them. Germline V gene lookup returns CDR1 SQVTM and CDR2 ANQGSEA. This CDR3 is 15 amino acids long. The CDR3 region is CSVCEGTLRSYEQYF. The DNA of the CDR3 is TGCAGCGTTTGCGAAGGGACCCTCAGATCCTACGAGCAGTACTTC.

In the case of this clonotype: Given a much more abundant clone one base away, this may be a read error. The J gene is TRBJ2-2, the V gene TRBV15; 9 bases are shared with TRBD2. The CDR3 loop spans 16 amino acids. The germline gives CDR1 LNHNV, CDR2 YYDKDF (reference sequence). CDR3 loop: CVTSRILAGNTGELFF. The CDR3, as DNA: TGTGTCACCAGCAGGATACTAGCGGGGAACACCGGGGAGCTGTTTTTT.